What follows are 25 T cell receptor beta chains derived from one specimen sequenced in a study of blood T cell repertoires in COVID-19. Method: immunoSEQ multiplex PCR; TCRdb's copy keeps in-frame clones and lacks some. The sample holds hundreds of thousands of clones, 70% to 90% seen once. Material for sequencing was PBMCs or T cells enriched from blood (not recorded which). These receptor sequences come from a young man who had recovered from COVID-19.

The V gene is TRBV5-1, the J gene TRBJ1-1; 7 positions agree with TRBD1. Trimming cost V 3 bases and J 11 bases; bases outside gene matches: 10. This CDR3 spans 13 amino acids. Germline V gene data show CDR1 as SGHRS and CDR2 as YFSETQ. This chain's CDR3 is CASSSRQGLAAFF. The DNA of the CDR3 is TGCGCCAGCAGCTCCAGACAGGGATTAGCTGCTTTCTTT.

This chain uses TRBV5-4 with TRBJ1-5; D unresolved. Trimming pared 6 bases from V and 10 bases from J, leaving 17 bases between. In germline, CDR1 is SGHNT, CDR2 YYREEE (reference sequence). The CDR3 covers 13 residues. CDR3 DNA: TGTGCCAGCAACCGCACCTCGGTTTTACCCCAGCATTTT. Translating it yields CASNRTSVLPQHF.

Notes on this clone: This sample also contains other DNA sequences that code for the same CDR3. V is TRBV6-5 and J is TRBJ2-6; possible D gene TRBD2, 5 bases. Germline V gene lookup returns CDR1 MNHEY and CDR2 SVGAGI. Trimming took off 0 bases at V and 4 bases at J, with 10 bases between the two ends. The CDR3 totals 16 residues. CDR3: CASSYSRGSGANVLTF. The CDR3 DNA follows: TGTGCCAGCAGTTACTCGAGAGGGTCCGGGGCCAACGTCCTGACTTTC.

The V gene is TRBV7-2, the J gene TRBJ1-4, with D unclear. Germline-derived CDR1 and CDR2 are SGHTA and FQGNSA. There are 17 residues in the CDR3. The V end lost 2 bases, the J end lost 0 bases, and 13 bases lay between the germline ends. This CDR3 reads CASSLFPGTATNEKLFF. The DNA of the CDR3 is TGTGCCAGCAGCTTATTCCCTGGTACTGCAACTAATGAAAAACTGTTTTTT.

This chain connects TRBV19 to TRBJ2-3, with D possibly TRBD1 on 5 matching bases. V gave up 1 base and J gave up 2 bases, with 10 bases separating them. Germline V lookup: CDR1 LNHDA, CDR2 SQIVND (reference sequence). The CDR3 is 15 residues long. CDR3 in DNA: TGTGCCAGTAGTATAGTAGGGGCTGCCACAGATACGCAGTATTTT. It is translated as CASSIVGAATDTQYF.

The CDR3 loop is CATSDTGTGKGEAFF. CDR3 nucleotide sequence: TGTGCCACCAGTGACACCGGGACAGGGAAAGGTGAAGCTTTCTTT. V is TRBV24-1 and J is TRBJ1-1, with TRBD1 matching over 9 bases. CDR1 is KGHDR and CDR2 is SFDVKD in the germline V gene. With V trimmed by 4 bases and J by 7 bases, 9 bases remained unmatched. The CDR3 totals 15 residues.

Concerning this clone: This CDR3 is also generated by other DNA sequences in the sample. The rearrangement joins TRBV7-9 to TRBJ2-7; TRBD1 might be the D (6 bases). Looked up from germline, CDR1 is SEHNR and CDR2 is FQNEAQ (reference sequence). The CDR3 runs to 11 residues. V was clipped by 5 bases and J by 7 bases, with 9 bases between them. This CDR3 is CASSLGQEQYF. The CDR3 DNA reads as TGTGCCAGCAGCCTCGGACAGGAGCAGTACTTC.

The V call is TRBV5-4, the J call TRBJ2-3; perhaps TRBD2 as D (7 bases). Germline CDR1 SGHNT, CDR2 YYREEE (reference sequence). Trimming pared 5 bases from V and 2 bases from J, leaving 18 bases between. This CDR3 has 16 amino acids. The CDR3, as DNA: TGTGCCAGCAGTTCGATCGGCCGGGGGGCCACAGATACGCAGTATTTT. Its protein is CASSSIGRGATDTQYF.

The chain carries TRBV29-1 and TRBJ2-7, with D unresolved. The CDR3 extends over 13 amino acids. The V gene's germline CDR1 is SQVTM and CDR2 ANQGSEA. The V end lost 2 bases, the J end lost 2 bases, and 10 bases lay between the germline ends. CDR3 amino acids: CSVESNRPYEQYF. CDR3 nucleotide sequence: TGCAGCGTTGAAAGTAACAGACCCTACGAGCAGTACTTC.

The genes are TRBV11-2 and TRBJ2-7, with TRBD2 matching 14 bases. Germline V gene data show CDR1 as SGHAT and CDR2 as FQNNGV. With V trimmed by 5 bases and J by 2 bases, 2 bases remained unmatched. CDR3 length: 15 residues. The CDR3 DNA reads as TGTGCCAGCAGCGAGGGACTAGCGGGGGCCTACGAGCAGTACTTC. Translation gives CASSEGLAGAYEQYF.

The chain carries TRBV12-3 or TRBV12-4 and TRBJ2-5, with D perhaps TRBD2 (5 bases). CDR3 length equals 13 residues. V dropped 8 bases and J dropped 5 bases, with 15 bases sitting between them. The CDR3 nucleotides are TGTGCCAGCCGCCGCAATGGAGGCGAGACCCAGTACTTC. It is translated as CASRRNGGETQYF.

The J gene is TRBJ2-7, the V gene TRBV11-2; 11 bases align to TRBD2. The CDR3 has 17 residues. CDR1 is SGHAT and CDR2 is FQNNGV in the germline V gene. The V and J ends lost 0 bases and 3 bases, in that order; junction bases with no gene match: 7. For the CDR3, the DNA is TGTGCCAGCAGCTTAGAGTCTAGCGGGGGGCAGCTCTACGAGCAGTACTTC. This translates into CASSLESSGGQLYEQYF.

Points on this clone: The junction departs from the called germline gene at one end, perhaps through a read error. This chain links TRBV29-1 with TRBJ1-1; D is ambiguous. This CDR3 comprises 11 residues. The germline V gene has CDR1 SQVTM and CDR2 ANQGSEA. CDR3 sequence (DNA): TGCAGCGTGGAAGAGAGGACTGAAGCTTTCTTT. This codes for CSVEERTEAFF.

V is TRBV3-1 (or the pseudogene TRBV3-2) and J is TRBJ2-5; TRBD1 agrees at 7 bases. Trimming removed 0 bases from V and 4 bases from J; junction bases left unmatched: 11. The CDR3 length is 17 residues. CDR1 LGHDT and CDR2 YNNKEL come from the germline V gene (reference sequence). CDR3 nucleotide sequence: TGTGCCAGCAGCCAAGAACCGACAGGGCACCCAAGAGAGACCCAGTACTTC. Its protein is CASSQEPTGHPRETQYF.

As regards this clone: Other nucleotide sequences in the sample specify the same CDR3. In DNA, the CDR3 is TGTGCCAGCAGCTTAGCGGGGGGGAACACTGAAGCTTTCTTT. It is translated as CASSLAGGNTEAFF. The rearrangement joins TRBV11-3 to TRBJ1-1; D might be TRBD1 (5 bases). Trimming took off 1 base at V and 1 base at J, with 7 bases between the two ends. The CDR3 is 14 amino acids. Per germline, CDR1 SGHNT and CDR2 YENEEA.

The rearrangement joins TRBV24-1 to TRBJ2-3, with D unresolved. V was pared by 9 bases and J by 0 bases, with 12 bases between. Germline CDR1 is KGHDR and CDR2 is SFDVKD. The CDR3 spans 14 residues. The CDR3 region is CATERESSTDTQYF. The CDR3 bases are TGTGCCACCGAGAGAGAGTCTAGCACAGATACGCAGTATTTT.

The chain combines TRBV5-4 with TRBJ2-1; 7 nucleotides agree with TRBD2. The CDR3 contains 14 residues. Germline CDR1 and CDR2: SGHNT and YYREEE (reference sequence). V lost 4 bases to trimming and J lost 4 bases; unmatched junction nucleotides: 5. The chain's CDR3 is CASSPLGGYNEQFF. DNA for the CDR3: TGTGCCAGCAGCCCCTTGGGGGGGTACAATGAGCAGTTCTTC. The full variable domain, completed using reference TRBV5-4 and TRBJ2-1, is ETGVTQSPTHLIKTRGQQVTLRCSSQSGHNTVSWYQQALGQGPQFIFQYYREEENGRGNFPPRFSGLQFPNYSSELNVNALELDDSALYLCASSPLGGYNEQFFGPGTRLTVL.

As DNA, the CDR3 is TGTGCCATCACTGGGGACAGGGCGAGAGGAACTGAAGCTTTCTTT. This codes for CAITGDRARGTEAFF. The gene calls are TRBV10-3 and TRBJ1-1; TRBD1 aligns across 9 bases. Germline assignment: CDR1 ENHRY and CDR2 SYGVKD. This CDR3 region has 15 residues. With 7 bases clipped from V and 5 bases from J, the junction kept 11 bases outside the gene matches.

This rearrangement joins TRBV25-1 to TRBJ1-4; 12 nucleotides match TRBD1. The CDR3 is 16 amino acids. Per germline, CDR1 MGHDK and CDR2 SYGVNS. Trimming removed 3 bases from V and 6 bases from J; junction bases left unmatched: 5. In nucleotides, the CDR3 is TGTGCCAGCAGTGAGGGGGGACAGGGGGCAGATGAAAAACTGTTTTTT. Translated: CASSEGGQGADEKLFF.

The rearrangement links TRBV4-1 to TRBJ2-1; possibly TRBD1 for D (6 bases). This CDR3 spans 15 amino acids. The germline CDR1 and CDR2 sequences are MGHRA and YSYEKL. V gave up 1 base and J gave up 1 base, with 8 bases separating them. CDR3 loop: CASSQAQGSYNEQFF. CDR3 coding DNA: TGCGCCAGCAGCCAAGCCCAGGGGTCCTACAATGAGCAGTTCTTC.

The chain combines TRBV5-1 with TRBJ1-4, with TRBD1 identical over 8 bases. With V trimmed by 4 bases and J by 0 bases, 2 bases remained unmatched. In germline, CDR1 is SGHRS, CDR2 YFSETQ. The CDR3 has 15 residues. In DNA, the CDR3 is TGCGCCAGCAGCATGGGACAGGCAACTAATGAAAAACTGTTTTTT. Amino acids: CASSMGQATNEKLFF.

This clone has a handful of counts. J is TRBJ1-1 and V is TRBV11-3; D is ambiguous. Germline CDR1 reads SGHNT; CDR2 reads YENEEA. CDR3 length: 13 residues. V lost 4 bases, J lost 1 base, and 7 bases lay in between. CDR3 sequence (DNA): TGTGCCAGCAGCTCAACATGGAACACTGAAGCTTTCTTT. Its protein product is CASSSTWNTEAFF.

The rearrangement joins TRBV4-1 to TRBJ1-2; D possibly corresponds to TRBD1 (5 bases). CDR1 and CDR2 from the germline V gene are MGHRA and YSYEKL. The V gene lost 1 base and the J gene lost 5 bases, with 8 bases spanning the gap. This CDR3 is built from 13 residues. CDR3 nucleotides: TGCGCCAGCAGCCAAGGCCAGGGTTATGGCTACACCTTC. Its translation: CASSQGQGYGYTF.

This chain links TRBV5-1 with TRBJ1-3; D ambiguous. Per germline, CDR1 SGHRS and CDR2 YFSETQ. V was pared by 3 bases and J by 7 bases, with 11 bases between. There are 13 residues in the CDR3. CDR3 amino acids: CASSSGRSNTIYF. In DNA form, the CDR3 reads TGCGCCAGCAGCTCCGGGAGAAGCAACACCATATATTTT.

This clone has only one observation. A read error may explain this, as a much larger clone is one base away. The V and J genes are TRBV7-8 and TRBJ1-2; maybe TRBD1 (6 bases). The CDR3 runs 13 residues. V gave up 5 bases and J gave up 2 bases, with 9 bases separating them. CDR1 is SGHVS, CDR2 FQNEAQ, per germline. The CDR3 sequence: CASSPGQNYGYTF. DNA of the CDR3: TGTGCCAGCAGCCCCGGACAGAACTATGGCTACACCTTC. Based on the CDR3 plus reference TRBV7-8 and TRBJ1-2, the full variable domain is GAGVSQSPRYKVAKRGQDVALRCDPISGHVSLFWYQQALGQGPEFLTYFQNEAQLDKSGLPSDRFFAERPEGSVSTLKIQRTQQEDSAVYLCASSPGQNYGYTFGSGTRLTVV.